Shown below are 20 T cell receptor beta chains from a single sample sequenced in a study of spatial heterogeneity in lung cancer (dated by TCRdb to about 2019). Library method: 5' RACE. The run used a NextSeq 500. TCRdb trimmed the raw reads at Q25, called clones with MiXCR and kept productive beta chains. CDR3 protein sequences are deduplicated, and each keeps its most common genes and DNA. This sample comprises under 15,000 distinct CDR3 sequences, around 13% of them detected only once. The leading ten clones occupy 37% of the sample. The time point label on this specimen signifies: sample taken at primary tumor resection. For TCR sequencing, whole RNA was extracted from tumor and nontumor lung tissue, or from cryopreserved PBMC samples, and no cell sorting was done. Material: PBMCs, obtained at surgery. The receptors stem from a male donor with early-stage non-small cell lung cancer.

The chain has TRBV7-9 and TRBJ2-5; 8 nucleotides match TRBD1. Germline-derived CDR1 and CDR2 are SEHNR and FQNEAQ (reference sequence). CDR3 length equals 17 residues. Trimming removed 5 bases from V and 2 bases from J; junction bases left unmatched: 13. CDR3 sequence: CASSLVRDRRIQETQYF. The CDR3 coding sequence is TGTGCCAGCAGCCTCGTCCGGGACAGGCGGATTCAAGAGACCCAGTACTTC. The full variable domain, its missing parts supplied by reference TRBV7-9 and TRBJ2-5, is DTGVSQNPRHKITKRGQNVTFRCDPISEHNRLYWYRQTLGQGPEFLTYFQNEAQLEKSRLLSDRFSAERPKGSFSTLEIQRTEQGDSAMYLCASSLVRDRRIQETQYFGPGTRLLVL.

This clonotype has a handful of counts. The chain joins TRBV5-4 to TRBJ2-5; D not certain. The germline gives CDR1 SGHNT, CDR2 YYREEE (reference sequence). The CDR3 is 13 residues long. Trimming removed 4 bases from V and 10 bases from J, with 17 bases in between. Written as DNA, the CDR3 is TGTGCCAGCAGCAAGCCACTCTCGGGCGACCAGTACTTC. This translates into CASSKPLSGDQYF.

Concerning this clonotype: The germline gene is not matched at one end of the junction; a read error may be the cause. This chain joins TRBV7-9 and TRBJ1-1; 8 bases fit TRBD1. The CDR3 spans 14 residues. CDR1 and CDR2 from the germline V gene are SEHNR and FQNEAQ (reference sequence). The CDR3 DNA reads as TGTGTCAGCAGCTCCCAGGGGGCGCGTACTGAAGCTTTCTTT. It codes for CVSSSQGARTEAFF.

This clonotype turned up a few times. As DNA, the CDR3 is TGTGCCAGCTCGAGTCACAGGGAAGAGCAGTTCTTC. Its translation is CASSSHREEQFF. V usage is TRBV3-1 and J usage is TRBJ2-1; TRBD1 is a possible D gene (6 bases). V shed 8 bases and J shed 10 bases, with 15 bases lying between them. The CDR3 runs 12 residues. Germline V gene lookup returns CDR1 LGHDT and CDR2 YNNKEL (reference sequence).

This clonotype occurred many times. This chain connects TRBV7-8 to TRBJ1-6; possible D gene TRBD1, 5 bases. The CDR3 extends over 19 amino acids. CDR1 and CDR2 from the germline V gene are SGHVS and FQNEAQ. V was pared by 2 bases and J by 0 bases, with 17 bases between. CDR3 loop: CASSLLLGVQISYNSPLHF. CDR3 DNA sequence: TGTGCCAGCAGCTTACTGTTGGGGGTCCAAATCTCCTATAATTCACCCCTCCACTTT.

The rearrangement uses TRBV7-2 and TRBJ2-1, with TRBD2 as a possible D gene (5 bases). The germline gives CDR1 SGHTA, CDR2 FQGNSA. This CDR3 is built from 15 residues. V was cut by 1 base and J by 3 bases, with 10 bases left in between. The CDR3 DNA reads TGTGCCAGCAGCTTAGATCGGGGTTACTACAATGAGCAGTTCTTC. Its protein product is CASSLDRGYYNEQFF.

There are many counts of this clonotype. The chain recombines TRBV7-9 with TRBJ2-7, with D possibly being TRBD1 (5 bases). Per germline, CDR1 SEHNR and CDR2 FQNEAQ (reference sequence). This CDR3 has 12 amino acids. Deletions cut 4 bases from V and 6 bases from J, with 10 bases between. The CDR3 protein is CASSSTAFEQYF. The CDR3 nucleotides are TGTGCCAGCAGCTCGACAGCATTCGAGCAGTACTTC.

This clonotype has a handful of counts. This chain joins TRBV4-3 and TRBJ2-7; D unclear. The germline gives CDR1 LGHNA, CDR2 YSLEER. The CDR3 is 15 residues long. Trimming shortened V by 0 bases and J by 2 bases, and 11 bases separated the two germline ends. Here the CDR3 DNA reads TGCGCCAGCAGCCAAGATATCTACCGAGCCTACGAGCAGTACTTC. It translates to CASSQDIYRAYEQYF.

The table lists this clonotype with many counts. V gene TRBV15 combines with J gene TRBJ1-4, with TRBD1 matching 8 bases. Germline V gene data show CDR1 as LNHNV and CDR2 as YYDKDF (reference sequence). This CDR3 is 14 amino acids long. The trim removed 3 bases at V and 8 bases at J, leaving 5 bases unmatched. In nucleotides, the CDR3 is TGTGCCACCAGCAGTTGGACAGGGACCGAAAAACTGTTTTTT. It yields the protein CATSSWTGTEKLFF.

The V call is TRBV6-2 or TRBV6-3, the J call TRBJ2-2; 7 bases are a match to TRBD1. Germline V CDR1 and CDR2: MNHEY, SVGEGT. CDR3 length: 17 amino acids. V trimming: 2 bases; J trimming: 0 bases; junction bases outside the gene matches: 6. In nucleotides, the CDR3 is TGTGCCAGCAGTTACCCCACAGGGGCCCCGAACACCGGGGAGCTGTTTTTT. It encodes CASSYPTGAPNTGELFF.

The table lists this clonotype with many counts. V gene TRBV9 combines with J gene TRBJ2-3; 9 bases are shared with TRBD2. There are 18 residues in the CDR3. V gave up 3 bases and J gave up 5 bases; unmatched junction bases: 16. Germline V CDR1 and CDR2: SGDLS, YYNGEE. CDR3 sequence: CASSGGGSSGMNGDTQYF. The CDR3 nucleotides are TGTGCCAGCAGCGGGGGTGGTTCTAGCGGGATGAACGGAGATACGCAGTATTTT.

This clonotype was observed at least ten times. The rearrangement joins TRBV28 to TRBJ1-4; TRBD1 might be the D (6 bases). In germline, CDR1 is MDHEN, CDR2 SYDVKM. V was cut by 5 bases and J by 13 bases, with 17 bases left in between. The CDR3 is 13 amino acids. CDR3: CASSGQRGGGLFF. The CDR3 bases are TGTGCCAGCAGTGGACAGAGGGGTGGTGGACTGTTTTTT.

This clonotype turned up a few times. This chain connects TRBV7-9 to TRBJ2-5, with 9 bases identical to TRBD1. Trimming at V came to 2 bases and at J to 5 bases, leaving 6 bases not matched to a gene. Germline assignment: CDR1 SEHNR and CDR2 FQNEAQ (reference sequence). This CDR3 spans 15 amino acids. The CDR3 sequence: CASSLNTGGLETQYF. CDR3 DNA sequence: TGTGCCAGCAGCTTAAATACAGGGGGCTTGGAGACCCAGTACTTC.

In this sample, this clonotype turned up many times. The rearrangement links TRBV5-4 to TRBJ2-1, with D hard to call. CDR3 length equals 13 residues. V lost 5 bases, J lost 6 bases, and 12 bases lay in between. Per the germline V gene, CDR1 is SGHNT and CDR2 is YYREEE (reference sequence). CDR3 nucleotides: TGTGCCAGCAGTAAGGTGGAGTTCAATGAGCAGTTCTTC. Residues: CASSKVEFNEQFF.

The sample holds a few counts of this clonotype. The V and J genes are TRBV27 and TRBJ1-2, with 10 bases identical to TRBD1. The CDR3 has 13 residues. V dropped 6 bases and J dropped 7; count of bases not matched to a gene: 5. Germline lookup yields CDR1 MNHEY and CDR2 SMNVEV (reference sequence). CDR3 in amino acids: CASSPGQGIGYTF. The CDR3 nucleotides read TGTGCCAGCAGCCCGGGACAGGGGATTGGCTACACCTTC.

The table lists this clonotype with many counts. The chain is built from TRBV5-1 and TRBJ2-5; D gene unclear. Trimming pared 5 bases from V and 2 bases from J, leaving 19 bases between. Per the germline V gene, CDR1 is SGHRS and CDR2 is YFSETQ. This CDR3 has 16 residues. CDR3 sequence (DNA): TGCGCCAGCAGTAGAGAAGGGTCGCAAACTCAAGAGACCCAGTACTTC. This encodes CASSREGSQTQETQYF.

The genes are TRBV10-3 and TRBJ2-1; D unclear. This CDR3 region has 11 residues. Germline V lookup: CDR1 ENHRY, CDR2 SYGVKD. Trimming stripped 2 bases from V and 15 bases from J, with 11 bases between. The CDR3, as DNA: TGTGCCATCAGTGAGGAAGGCTTATCGTTCTTC. Its translation: CAISEEGLSFF.

The chain combines TRBV5-4 with TRBJ1-3, with unresolved D. CDR1 is SGHNT and CDR2 is YYREEE in the germline V gene (reference sequence). V lost 10 bases and J 3 bases, leaving 20 bases between the germline ends. The CDR3 covers 15 residues. CDR3 region: CAYQTENGFGNTIYF. The DNA of the CDR3 is TGTGCCTACCAGACGGAGAACGGGTTTGGAAACACCATATATTTT. The entire variable domain, with the rest obtained from reference TRBV5-4 and TRBJ1-3, is as follows: ETGVTQSPTHLIKTRGQQVTLRCSSQSGHNTVSWYQQALGQGPQFIFQYYREEENGRGNFPPRFSGLQFPNYSSELNVNALELDDSALYLCAYQTENGFGNTIYFGEGSWLTVV.

The chain has TRBV6-1 and TRBJ2-7; D gene ambiguous. The CDR3 length is 16 residues. The V and J ends lost 2 bases and 0 bases respectively, with 14 bases between them. Germline values: CDR1 MNHNS, CDR2 SASEGT. CDR3 sequence (DNA): TGTGCCAGCAGTGAACGGCAGGCGTCTAGCTCCTACGAGCAGTACTTC. As protein: CASSERQASSSYEQYF.

This clonotype was recorded at least ten times. This chain links TRBV12-3 or TRBV12-4 with TRBJ2-4, with no clear D. The V gene lost 1 base and the J gene lost 6 bases, with 7 bases spanning the gap. The CDR3 has 13 amino acids. The CDR3 sequence is CASSLDRLNIQYF. The CDR3, as DNA: TGTGCCAGCAGTTTAGACAGATTAAACATTCAGTACTTC.